This T cell receptor (beta chain) was captured in a study of shared T cell receptors in the human thymus. With V trimmed by 4 bases and J by 0 bases, 4 bases remained unmatched. Germline V gives CDR1 LGHNA, CDR2 YSLEER. The CDR3 runs to 15 residues. Data came from immunoSEQ multiplex PCR; TCRdb stores just in-frame clones and leaves some out. The sample shows 640,000 or so clones, around 87% of them seen only once. This same sample was also part of a study on human thymus T cells.

The rearrangement joins TRBV4-3 to TRBJ2-3, with 7 bases that match TRBD1. Sequencing input: thymocytes. This receptor was obtained from a boy under three years old with a congenital heart defect. The CDR3 DNA follows: TGCGCCAGCAGCCGAGACAGGGCAAGCACAGATACGCAGTATTTT. It specifies CASSRDRASTDTQYF.